The 21 T cell receptor beta chains below were found in one sample sequenced in a study of cytomegalovirus exposure and HLA in healthy donors (dated by TCRdb to about 2017). Preparation of the library involved the immunoSEQ multiplex PCR assay. Drawn from immuneACCESS, this table holds only the in-frame rearrangements with V and J called that TCRdb kept. Clones are partly lost; checked studies trace under half to an unresolved V gene and leave the rest unexplained. The sample yields 200,000 to 300,000 clones; around 85% were counted once. Around 1.2% of the sample belongs to the ten largest clones. The sequenced sample was PBMCs. The receptors come from a woman between 25 and 40 years old in good health and CMV-seropositive.

The chain combines TRBV11-3 with TRBJ2-2; D is unclear. Germline V CDR1 and CDR2: SGHNT, YENEEA. The CDR3 length is 14 residues. Trimming stripped 0 bases from V and 13 bases from J, with 15 bases between. This CDR3 is CASSLDQAGSRLFF. In DNA form, the CDR3 reads TGTGCCAGCAGCTTAGATCAGGCAGGTAGTCGGCTGTTTTTT. Variable domain in full (rest from reference TRBV11-3 and TRBJ2-2): EAGVVQSPRYKIIEKKQPVAFWCNPISGHNTLYWYLQNLGQGPELLIRYENEEAVDDSQLPKDRFSAERLKGVDSTLKIQPAELGDSAVYLCASSLDQAGSRLFFGEGSRLTVL.

The chain uses TRBV2 and TRBJ2-1; 7 nucleotides match TRBD2. Unmatched junction bases numbered 12, after V lost 0 bases and J lost 7 bases. CDR1 is SNHLY, CDR2 FYNNEI, per germline. The CDR3 is made up of 17 amino acids. Here the CDR3 reads CASSEAYKTSARNEQFF. The CDR3 nucleotides are TGTGCCAGCAGTGAAGCGTACAAAACTAGCGCGAGAAATGAGCAGTTCTTC.

The chain combines TRBV5-1 with TRBJ2-7; 9 bases are a match to TRBD1. Germline V CDR1 and CDR2: SGHRS, YFSETQ. The length of the CDR3 is 15 residues. Germline trimming cut 2 bases from V and 0 bases from J; bases unmatched to any gene: 3. This chain's CDR3 is CASSLQGAISYEQYF. CDR3 in DNA: TGCGCCAGCAGCTTACAGGGGGCGATCTCCTACGAGCAGTACTTC.

J is TRBJ2-3 and V is TRBV5-4; 13 bases match TRBD2. The CDR3 consists of 15 residues. CDR1 and CDR2 (germline): SGHNT, YYREEE (reference sequence). V shed 4 bases, J shed 3 bases, and the junction held 2 bases outside the gene matches. CDR3 in amino acids: CASSRGLAGTDTQYF. CDR3 sequence (DNA): TGTGCCAGCAGCAGGGGACTAGCGGGGACAGATACGCAGTATTTT.

This chain uses TRBV4-2 with TRBJ1-1, with 7 bases identical to TRBD1. Unmatched junction bases numbered 7, after V lost 8 bases and J lost 1 base. The CDR3 runs to 14 residues. CDR1 and CDR2 from the germline V gene are LGHNA and YNFKEQ. CDR3 sequence (DNA): TGTGCCAGCGGGTTAGGGACAGCGAACACTGAAGCTTTCTTT. Its translation: CASGLGTANTEAFF.

V gene TRBV11-3 combines with J gene TRBJ2-1, with 8 positions matching TRBD2. CDR3 length: 17 amino acids. CDR1 is SGHNT, CDR2 YENEEA, per germline. Trimming cost V 8 bases and J 2 bases; bases outside gene matches: 14. In DNA, the CDR3 is TGTGCCAGCTCACCGGGGGCTAGCGGGTCTGCCTACAATGAGCAGTTCTTC. Its protein product is CASSPGASGSAYNEQFF.

The chain couples TRBV28 to TRBJ1-5; possible D gene TRBD1, 6 bases. This CDR3 region has 14 residues. Per the germline V gene, CDR1 is MDHEN and CDR2 is SYDVKM. Trimming pared 3 bases from V and 6 bases from J, leaving 12 bases between. CDR3 coding DNA: TGTGCCAGCAGTTTGACAGGTCCGGGTCAGCCCCAGCATTTT. It codes for CASSLTGPGQPQHF. Variable domain in full (rest from reference TRBV28 and TRBJ1-5): DVKVTQSSRYLVKRTGEKVFLECVQDMDHENMFWYRQDPGLGLRLIYFSYDVKMKEKGDIPEGYSVSREKKERFSLILESASTNQTSMYLCASSLTGPGQPQHFGDGTRLSIL.

The rearrangement joins TRBV4-1 to TRBJ2-7, with D perhaps matching TRBD2 (6 bases). The CDR3 is made up of 15 amino acids. Trimming stripped 2 bases from V and 2 bases from J, with 13 bases between. Per the germline V gene, CDR1 is MGHRA and CDR2 is YSYEKL. As DNA, the CDR3 is TGCGCCAGCAGCCAATTGACTAGTTCCACCTACGAGCAGTACTTC. This encodes CASSQLTSSTYEQYF.

The rearrangement links TRBV29-1 to TRBJ2-3, with 7 bases lining up with TRBD2. Trimming removed 5 bases from V and 1 base from J; junction bases left unmatched: 3. The CDR3 runs 13 residues. CDR1 and CDR2 (germline): SQVTM, ANQGSEA. CDR3 sequence reads: CSVRGLGTDTQYF. CDR3 DNA: TGCAGCGTTCGTGGACTAGGCACAGATACGCAGTATTTT.

This clone was picked up one time. The sample contains more than one DNA sequence encoding this CDR3. The chain has TRBV11-2 and TRBJ1-2, with D hard to call. In germline, CDR1 is SGHAT, CDR2 FQNNGV. Trimming cost V 3 bases and J 4 bases, with 6 bases left between them. This CDR3 spans 12 amino acids. Written as DNA, the CDR3 is TGTGCCAGCAGCTTGGGCCTCTATGGCTACACCTTC. Translated, it gives CASSLGLYGYTF.

CDR3 protein: CASTEGGISSYEQYF. As DNA, the CDR3 is TGCGCCAGCACCGAGGGAGGCATCTCCTCCTACGAGCAGTACTTC. This rearrangement joins TRBV5-1 to TRBJ2-7; weak D call: TRBD2 (6 bases). The CDR3 runs 15 residues. Trimming took 6 bases from V and 0 from J, leaving 16 bases between them. Per the germline V gene, CDR1 is SGHRS and CDR2 is YFSETQ.

The chain couples TRBV29-1 to TRBJ1-3; no clear D gene. V was shortened by 6 bases and J by 0 bases, with 6 bases between the two germline ends. Germline-derived CDR1 and CDR2 are SQVTM and ANQGSEA. This CDR3 spans 12 amino acids. The CDR3 nucleotides read TGCAGCGTAACGAGCTCTGGAAACACCATATATTTT. Protein: CSVTSSGNTIYF.

Here the CDR3 reads CASSHDGRRSYTF. The CDR3 DNA follows: TGTGCCAGCAGCCACGATGGGAGGAGGAGCTACACCTTC. V usage is TRBV14 and J usage is TRBJ1-2; D is ambiguous. Trimming left V 3 bases short and J 9 bases short, with 14 bases between. Per germline, CDR1 SGHDN and CDR2 FVKESK. The CDR3 totals 13 residues. The full variable domain, in which reference TRBV14 and TRBJ1-2 provide the parts outside the CDR3, is EAGVTQFPSHSVIEKGQTVTLRCDPISGHDNLYWYRRVMGKEIKFLLHFVKESKQDESGMPNNRFLAERTGGTYSTLKVQPAELEDSGVYFCASSHDGRRSYTFGSGTRLTVV.

This chain joins TRBV6-5 and TRBJ2-2; D is undetermined. The CDR3 has 13 residues. The V gene lost 1 base and the J gene lost 6 bases, with 6 bases spanning the gap. From germline, CDR1 is MNHEY and CDR2 SVGAGI. The CDR3 nucleotides are TGTGCCAGCAGTTACTACCCGGCCGGGGAGCTGTTTTTT. Its protein is CASSYYPAGELFF.

The chain employs TRBV2 and TRBJ1-5; possibly TRBD1 for D (6 bases). This CDR3 has 16 amino acids. The germline V and J ends were trimmed by 7 bases and 2 bases, with 18 bases remaining between them. Germline V gene lookup returns CDR1 SNHLY and CDR2 FYNNEI. The CDR3 loop reads CASTLRPAGGNQPQHF. The CDR3 DNA reads TGTGCCAGCACCCTCAGGCCCGCAGGGGGCAATCAGCCCCAGCATTTT.

V usage is TRBV7-9 and J usage is TRBJ2-3, with 10 positions matching TRBD2. Looked up from germline, CDR1 is SEHNR and CDR2 is FQNEAQ (reference sequence). V shed 3 bases, J shed 4 bases, and the junction held 1 base outside the gene matches. The CDR3 runs 14 residues. CDR3: CASSFSGRPDTQYF. In nucleotides, the CDR3 is TGTGCCAGCAGCTTTAGCGGGAGGCCAGATACGCAGTATTTT.

The V gene is TRBV25-1, the J gene TRBJ2-3, with a possible D match to TRBD2 (5 bases). V was cut by 4 bases and J by 0 bases, with 11 bases left in between. Germline lookup yields CDR1 MGHDK and CDR2 SYGVNS. CDR3 length: 15 amino acids. The CDR3 protein is CASSVSWTSTDTQYF. The CDR3 bases are TGTGCCAGCAGTGTCTCTTGGACTAGCACAGATACGCAGTATTTT.

The chain links TRBV4-2 to TRBJ2-1; D is uncertain. The CDR3 extends over 12 amino acids. Trimming took 1 base from V and 6 from J, leaving 4 bases between them. Germline V CDR1 and CDR2: LGHNA, YNFKEQ. As DNA, the CDR3 is TGTGCCAGCAGCCAAGCTCCCAATGAGCAGTTCTTC. Protein: CASSQAPNEQFF.

This rearrangement joins TRBV11-3 to TRBJ2-1, with a weak D call TRBD2 (5 bases). The V and J ends lost 2 bases and 9 bases respectively, with 8 bases between them. CDR1 is SGHNT and CDR2 is YENEEA in the germline V gene. The length of the CDR3 is 12 residues. DNA of the CDR3: TGTGCCAGCAGCTTATCGGGGTCTGAGCAGTTCTTC. Its translation is CASSLSGSEQFF.

The chain uses TRBV6-5 and TRBJ1-1; D is uncertain. Trimming cost V 3 bases and J 8 bases, with 19 bases left between them. The CDR3 has 15 amino acids. Germline V gene data show CDR1 as MNHEY and CDR2 as SVGAGI. CDR3 protein: CASSYNRIITGEAFF. The CDR3 DNA reads TGTGCCAGCAGTTATAACAGAATAATCACCGGAGAAGCTTTCTTT.

This clone was recorded a few times. The chain links TRBV27 to TRBJ1-2, with D perhaps TRBD1 (5 bases). Germline V CDR1 and CDR2: MNHEY, SMNVEV (reference sequence). Trimming shortened V by 4 bases and J by 8 bases, and 14 bases separated the two germline ends. The CDR3 is 13 residues long. The CDR3 region has the DNA TGTGCCAGCAGTTATCAGGGAACGGGCGGCTACACCTTC. This codes for CASSYQGTGGYTF.